One T cell receptor beta chain is described in this entry. These data come from a study of cytomegalovirus exposure and HLA in healthy donors. TCRdb keeps only in-frame clones here, not all; method: immunoSEQ multiplex PCR. The table records 200,000 or so clones, around four fifths of them present only once. The CDR3 is 12 amino acids. From germline, CDR1 is SGHTS and CDR2 YDEGEE. V was pared by 5 bases and J by 6 bases, with 11 bases between. V is TRBV5-8 and J is TRBJ1-1; D remains ambiguous. Sequencing used PBMCs. The sequence was collected from a man younger than 35 in good health and CMV-seropositive. The CDR3 region has the DNA TGTGCCAGCAGAAAAGAAAGCGCTGAAGCTTTCTTT. As protein: CASRKESAEAFF.